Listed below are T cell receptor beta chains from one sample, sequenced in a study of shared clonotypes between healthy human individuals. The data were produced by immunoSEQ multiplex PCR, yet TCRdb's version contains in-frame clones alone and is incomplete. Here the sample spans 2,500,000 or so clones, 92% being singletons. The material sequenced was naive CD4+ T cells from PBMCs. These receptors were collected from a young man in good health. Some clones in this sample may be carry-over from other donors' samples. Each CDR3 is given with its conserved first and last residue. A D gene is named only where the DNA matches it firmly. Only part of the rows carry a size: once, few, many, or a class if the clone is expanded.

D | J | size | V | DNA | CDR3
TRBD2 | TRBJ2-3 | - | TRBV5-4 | TGTGCCAGCAGCTTGAGACTAGCGGGAGAGGCAGATACGCAGTATTTT | CASSLRLAGEADTQYF
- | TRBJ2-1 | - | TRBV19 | TGTGCCAGTAGAACCCGACAGTCCCCCCACAATGAGCAGTTCTTC | CASRTRQSPHNEQFF
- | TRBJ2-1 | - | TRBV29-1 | TGCAGCCTGTCCCGGGACTTGTACAATGAGCAGTTCTTC | CSLSRDLYNEQFF
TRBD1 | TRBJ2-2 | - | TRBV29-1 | TGCAGCGTAGACACAGGGGGCGGCACCGGGGAGCTGTTTTTT | CSVDTGGGTGELFF
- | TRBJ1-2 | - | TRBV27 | TGTGCCAGCAGTTACAGGCGGCAGGAGCTATATGGCTACACCTTC | CASSYRRQELYGYTF
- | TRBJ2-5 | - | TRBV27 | TGTGCCAGCAGTAGGAGAGGAGGTCCCCAAGAGACCCAGTACTTC | CASSRRGGPQETQYF
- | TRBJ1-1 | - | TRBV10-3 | TGTGCCGTTAGCACCATTTGGGGAATGGCCACTGAAGCTTTCTTT | CAVSTIWGMATEAFF
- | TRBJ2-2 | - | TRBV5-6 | TGTGCCAGCACCCTGGAAGGGGAGGAGGCCGGGGAGCTGTTTTTT | CASTLEGEEAGELFF
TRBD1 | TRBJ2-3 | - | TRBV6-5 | TGTGCCAGCAAGGGACAGGGGTTAGATACGCAGTATTTT | CASKGQGLDTQYF
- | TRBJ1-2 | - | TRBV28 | TGTGCCAGCACTCCGACCAGACTCTATGGCTACACCTTC | CASTPTRLYGYTF
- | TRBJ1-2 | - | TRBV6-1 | TGTGCCAGCAGGGGGACTCTCTCTCGCTACACCTTC | CASRGTLSRYTF
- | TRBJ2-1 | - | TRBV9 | TGTGCCAGCAGCGTAGCGTCAGGCGCCTACAATGAGCAGTTCTTC | CASSVASGAYNEQFF
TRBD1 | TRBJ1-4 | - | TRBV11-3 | TGTGCCAGCAGCCTACTCTCAGGGGGGAGAAGTGAAAAACTGTTTTTT | CASSLLSGGRSEKLFF
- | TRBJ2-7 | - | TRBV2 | TGTGCCAGCACCACCCTAGGGGGGTACGAGCAGTACTTC | CASTTLGGYEQYF
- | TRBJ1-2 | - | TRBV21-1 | TGTGCCAGCAGCAAGAGCTATAGCTATGGCTACACCTTC | CASSKSYSYGYTF
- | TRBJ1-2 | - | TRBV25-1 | TGTGCCAGCATCGGGACGGGGGTTGGCTACACCTTC | CASIGTGVGYTF
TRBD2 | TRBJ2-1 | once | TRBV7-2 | TGTGCCAGCAGCTTTAGCGGGAGTACCCGCAATGAGCAGTTCTTC | CASSFSGSTRNEQFF
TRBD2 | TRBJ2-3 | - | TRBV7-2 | TGTGCCAGCAGCTTAGCTAGCGGGAGAACAGATACGCAGTATTTT | CASSLASGRTDTQYF
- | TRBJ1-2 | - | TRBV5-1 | TGCGCCAGCAGCTTGCAAAGTCTCTATGGCTACACCTTC | CASSLQSLYGYTF
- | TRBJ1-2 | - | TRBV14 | TGTGCCAGCAGCCAAGATGGGTACAGCTTCTATGGCTACACCTTC | CASSQDGYSFYGYTF
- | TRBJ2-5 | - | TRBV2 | TGTGCCAGCGGTAAACCCCTGGTCCAAGAGACCCAGTACTTC | CASGKPLVQETQYF
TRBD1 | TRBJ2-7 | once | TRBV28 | TGTGCCAGCAGGGACAGGGGGCGGCCCTACGAGCAGTACTTC | CASRDRGRPYEQYF
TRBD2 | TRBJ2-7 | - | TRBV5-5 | TGTGCCAGCAGATTCCGGGGACTAGCGGGACCTTACTACGAGCAGTACTTC | CASRFRGLAGPYYEQYF
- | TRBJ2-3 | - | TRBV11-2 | TGTGCCAGCAGCCAGGATTACACAGATACGCAGTATTTT | CASSQDYTDTQYF
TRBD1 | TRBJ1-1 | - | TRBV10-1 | TGCGCCAGCAGTGAAGGACAGGGGAGCACTGAAGCTTTCTTT | CASSEGQGSTEAFF
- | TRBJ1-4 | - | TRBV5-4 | TGTGCCAGCAGCTCCCCTGGGCGTGAAGAAAAACTGTTTTTT | CASSSPGREEKLFF
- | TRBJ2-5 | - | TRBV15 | TGTGCCACCAGCAGAGCCCCGGACCAAGAGACCCAGTACTTC | CATSRAPDQETQYF
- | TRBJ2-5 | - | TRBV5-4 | TGTGCCAGCAGTTCCGCACAGTCCCGGGAGACCCAGTACTTC | CASSSAQSRETQYF
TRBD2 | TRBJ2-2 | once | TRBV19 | TGTGCCAGTAGTATACTAGCGGGGAACACCGGGGAGCTGTTTTTT | CASSILAGNTGELFF
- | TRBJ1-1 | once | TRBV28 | TGTGCCAGCAGTTTAGTGACGGGGGTAGGTGCGGCTTTCTTT | CASSLVTGVGAAFF
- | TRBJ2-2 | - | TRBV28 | TGTGCCAGCAGTGCCCCTTGGTTTAGGGGGGAGAACACCGGGGAGCTGTTTTTT | CASSAPWFRGENTGELFF
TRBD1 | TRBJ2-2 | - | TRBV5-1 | TGCGCCAGCAGCCTCAGGACAGGGGAAGGGGCCGGGGAGCTGTTTTTT | CASSLRTGEGAGELFF
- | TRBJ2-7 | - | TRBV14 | TGTGCCAGCAGCCAAGATCGCCTCCTGGGGCAGTACTTC | CASSQDRLLGQYF
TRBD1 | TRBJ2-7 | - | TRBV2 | TGTGCCAGCAGTGAACAGGGGGCCGGGTACGAGCAGTACTTC | CASSEQGAGYEQYF
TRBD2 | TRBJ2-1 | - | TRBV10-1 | TGCGCCAGCAGTGAGAGGACTAGCGGCTACAATGAGCAGTTCTTC | CASSERTSGYNEQFF
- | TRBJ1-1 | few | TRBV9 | TGTGCCAGCAGCCCCGGACAGAGGAACACTGAAGCTTTCTTT | CASSPGQRNTEAFF
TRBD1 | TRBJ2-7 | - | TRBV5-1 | TGCGCCAGCAGCCAAACCCCCGGGACAGGGGGTTACGAGCAGTACTTC | CASSQTPGTGGYEQYF
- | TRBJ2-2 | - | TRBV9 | TGTGCCAGCAGCGTAGGTGGGGGGAACACCGGGGAGCTGTTTTTT | CASSVGGGNTGELFF
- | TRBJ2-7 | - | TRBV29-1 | TGCAGCGTTGACCAATATGCGGGCAGATCGACCTACGAGCAGTACTTC | CSVDQYAGRSTYEQYF
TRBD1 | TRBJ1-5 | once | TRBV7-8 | TGTGCCAGCAGCTCAGCCGGGACAGCTTATAGCAATCAGCCCCAGCATTTT | CASSSAGTAYSNQPQHF
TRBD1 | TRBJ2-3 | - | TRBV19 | TGTGCCAGTAGTGGGGACAGAAACACAGATACGCAGTATTTT | CASSGDRNTDTQYF
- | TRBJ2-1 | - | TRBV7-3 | TGTGCCAGCAGCTTAGGGGTATCGGGTTACAAGGAGCAGTTCTTC | CASSLGVSGYKEQFF
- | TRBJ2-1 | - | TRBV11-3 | TGTGCCAGCAGCCCTGGACTTTCTTACAATGAGCAGTTCTTC | CASSPGLSYNEQFF
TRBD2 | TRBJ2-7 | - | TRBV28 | TGTGCCAGCAGGGGGACTAGCAACGAGCAGTACTTC | CASRGTSNEQYF
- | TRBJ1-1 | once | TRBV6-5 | TGTGCCAGCAGGGTTACAGTGAACACTGAAGCTTTCTTT | CASRVTVNTEAFF
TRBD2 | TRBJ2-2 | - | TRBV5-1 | TGCGCCAGCAGTTGGCTAGCGGACACCGGGGAGCTGTTTTTT | CASSWLADTGELFF
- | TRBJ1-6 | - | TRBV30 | TGTGCCTGGAGTTCCCGGGGGAGTCATTCACCCCTCCACTTT | CAWSSRGSHSPLHF
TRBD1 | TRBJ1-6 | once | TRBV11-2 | TGTGCCAGCGGAGCCGGGACAGTTTCACCCCTCCACTTT | CASGAGTVSPLHF
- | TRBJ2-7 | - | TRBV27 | TGTGCCAGCAGTTTGACAGTAGGATCCTACGAGCAGTACTTC | CASSLTVGSYEQYF